The sequence of this T cell receptor (beta chain) was determined in a study of Graves' ophthalmopathy and Graves' hyperthyroidism. Study-wide points: Among thyroid clonotypes expanded above 0.001 frequency, most also appeared in blood.

Investigators amplified TCR beta CDR3 regions from RNA transcripts. HTBI primers were employed in first-round RT-PCR, then a second-round multiplex PCR followed. TCRdb re-called the multiplex PCR reads with MiXCR, one entry per CDR3 protein. The table records roughly 480,000 distinct CDR3 sequences, 13% to 15% of them present only once. Germline CDR1 reads SGHDT; CDR2 reads YYEEEE. CDR3 length: 13 amino acids. V gave up 3 bases and J gave up 9 bases, with 16 bases separating them. As to this clonotype: Its antigen is unidentified.

The sequence was obtained from a woman in her thirties with Graves' ophthalmopathy. Sequencing was done on a sample of blood. J is TRBJ2-7 and V is TRBV5-6; D might be TRBD1 (6 bases). CDR3 sequence reads: CASSSGTRQAQYF. CDR3 nucleotides: TGTGCCAGCAGCTCCGGGACCAGACAGGCGCAGTACTTC.